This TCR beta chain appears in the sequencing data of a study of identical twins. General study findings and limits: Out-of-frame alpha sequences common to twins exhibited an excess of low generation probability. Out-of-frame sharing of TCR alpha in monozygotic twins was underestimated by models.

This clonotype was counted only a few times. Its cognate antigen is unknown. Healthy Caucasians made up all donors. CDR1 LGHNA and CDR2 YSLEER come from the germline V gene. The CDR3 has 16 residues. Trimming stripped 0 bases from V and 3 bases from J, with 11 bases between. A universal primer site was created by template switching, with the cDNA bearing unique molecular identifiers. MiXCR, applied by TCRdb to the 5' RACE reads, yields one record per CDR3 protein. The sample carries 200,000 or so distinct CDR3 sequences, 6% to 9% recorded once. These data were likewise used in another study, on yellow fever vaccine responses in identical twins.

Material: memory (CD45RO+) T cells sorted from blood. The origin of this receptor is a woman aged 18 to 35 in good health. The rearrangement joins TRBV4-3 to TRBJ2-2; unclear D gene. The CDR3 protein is CASSQENYRDTGELFF. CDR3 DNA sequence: TGCGCCAGCAGCCAAGAGAATTACCGAGACACCGGGGAGCTGTTTTTT.